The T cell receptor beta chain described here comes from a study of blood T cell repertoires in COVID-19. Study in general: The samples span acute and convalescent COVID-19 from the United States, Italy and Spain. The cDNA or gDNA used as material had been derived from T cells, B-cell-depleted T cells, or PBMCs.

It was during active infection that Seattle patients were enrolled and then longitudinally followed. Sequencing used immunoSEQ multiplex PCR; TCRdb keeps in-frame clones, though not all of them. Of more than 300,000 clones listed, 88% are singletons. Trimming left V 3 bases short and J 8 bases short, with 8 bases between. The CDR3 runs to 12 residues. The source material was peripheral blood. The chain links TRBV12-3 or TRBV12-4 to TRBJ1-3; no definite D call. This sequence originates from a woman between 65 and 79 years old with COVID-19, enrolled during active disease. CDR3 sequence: CASSFREDTIYF. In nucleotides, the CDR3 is TGTGCCAGCAGTTTTAGGGAGGACACCATATATTTT.